Following are 23 T cell receptor beta chains from one sample sequenced in a study of blood T cell repertoires in COVID-19. Sequencing was performed with immunoSEQ multiplex PCR; in TCRdb, only in-frame clones are kept and a portion is missing. The sample includes around 40,000 clones, around 89% of them seen just once. The source material was peripheral blood. The receptors were gathered from a human donor in a cohort sampled during active COVID-19.

This chain uses TRBV9 with TRBJ2-7; D remains ambiguous. This CDR3 is built from 14 residues. The V gene lost 0 bases and the J gene lost 4 bases, with 11 bases spanning the gap. Germline assignment: CDR1 SGDLS and CDR2 YYNGEE. CDR3 protein: CASSVAGEVYEQYF. The CDR3 DNA sequence: TGTGCCAGCAGCGTAGCTGGAGAAGTTTACGAGCAGTACTTC.

The rearrangement links TRBV2 to TRBJ2-1; 8 bases match TRBD2. V lost 7 bases and J lost 8; bases outside the gene matches: 7. This CDR3 is 13 amino acids long. Germline V lookup: CDR1 SNHLY, CDR2 FYNNEI. The CDR3 DNA reads as TGTGCCAGCATGAGGCGGGAGGAGGATGAGCAGTTCTTC. It yields the protein CASMRREEDEQFF.

This sequence joins TRBV3-1 (or the pseudogene TRBV3-2) and TRBJ2-3; D may be TRBD2 (6 bases). The germline V gene encodes CDR1 LGHDT and CDR2 YNNKEL (reference sequence). The germline V and J ends were trimmed by 4 bases and 0 bases, with 11 bases remaining between them. This CDR3 is built from 15 residues. CDR3 coding DNA: TGTGCCAGCAGCCGGGACTTTTCTAGCACAGATACGCAGTATTTT. This codes for CASSRDFSSTDTQYF.

The chain employs TRBV4-3 and TRBJ2-7; no clear D gene. V was pared by 1 base and J by 3 bases, with 19 bases between. CDR3 size: 17 residues. Germline V gives CDR1 LGHNA, CDR2 YSLEER. CDR3 nucleotides: TGCGCCAGCAGCCAAGGGCTCCCCCTCAGTGGTTACTACGAGCAGTACTTC. It is translated as CASSQGLPLSGYYEQYF.

The chain uses TRBV10-1 and TRBJ2-1; 7 bases line up with TRBD2. The J segment lost 5 bases and the V segment lost 6 bases, leaving 19 bases of the junction unmatched. Germline CDR1 WNHNN, CDR2 SYGVQD (reference sequence). This CDR3 has 18 residues. CDR3 residues: CASRDPGLQTPNDNEQFF. The CDR3 DNA follows: TGCGCCAGCAGAGACCCGGGACTACAGACCCCCAATGACAATGAGCAGTTCTTC.

The J gene is TRBJ2-2, the V gene TRBV7-9, with D tentatively TRBD2 (6 bases). Trimming cost V 5 bases and J 7 bases, with 11 bases left between them. Germline CDR1 is SEHNR and CDR2 is FQNEAQ (reference sequence). The CDR3 consists of 13 residues. The DNA of the CDR3 is TGTGCCAGCAGCCGTAGCGGCGGCGGGGAGCTGTTTTTT. Amino acid sequence: CASSRSGGGELFF.

This clone occurred once. The chain is built from TRBV14 and TRBJ1-2; possibly TRBD1 for D (5 bases). This CDR3 has 14 amino acids. The V end was cut by 0 bases, the J end by 4 bases, with 9 bases between. The germline V gene encodes CDR1 SGHDN and CDR2 FVKESK. In nucleotides, the CDR3 is TGTGCCAGCAGCCAAGAGGGGCAGGTCTATGGCTACACCTTC. It translates to CASSQEGQVYGYTF.

The chain carries TRBV6-5 and TRBJ1-6, with a weak D call TRBD1 (6 bases). CDR3 length equals 16 residues. Trimming took 2 bases from V and 6 from J, leaving 14 bases between them. Germline-derived CDR1 and CDR2 are MNHEY and SVGAGI. The CDR3 DNA reads TGTGCCAGCAGTTACCTAACAGGGAGCTCTAATTCACCCCTCCACTTT. It codes for CASSYLTGSSNSPLHF.

V gene TRBV5-5 combines with J gene TRBJ2-6, with D possibly matching TRBD2 (5 bases). V lost 7 bases, J lost 4 bases, and 12 bases lay in between. CDR3 length: 14 amino acids. Germline V gives CDR1 SGHKS, CDR2 YYEKEE (reference sequence). In nucleotides, the CDR3 is TGTGCCAGCGCCCGGACTTTGGGGGCCAACGTCCTGACTTTC. Translating gives CASARTLGANVLTF.

The rearrangement links TRBV7-9 to TRBJ2-1, with 12 bases lining up with TRBD2. V gave up 5 bases and J gave up 6 bases; unmatched junction bases: 5. CDR3 length: 15 amino acids. The germline CDR1 and CDR2 sequences are SEHNR and FQNEAQ (reference sequence). In DNA, the CDR3 is TGTGCCAGCAGCCCCGGGACTAGCGGGTCCAATGAGCAGTTCTTC. Translation gives CASSPGTSGSNEQFF.

This clone appeared a single time. This chain uses TRBV5-1 with TRBJ1-4, with D possibly TRBD1 on 5 matching bases. V was shortened by 4 bases and J by 4 bases, with 23 bases between the two germline ends. The CDR3 contains 18 residues. Per the germline V gene, CDR1 is SGHRS and CDR2 is YFSETQ. DNA of the CDR3: TGCGCCAGCAGCCGTGACCCCCCCTTCAGGGTCCTTAATGAAAAACTGTTTTTT. This encodes CASSRDPPFRVLNEKLFF.

The J gene is TRBJ2-5, the V gene TRBV6-2 or TRBV6-3; 9 positions agree with TRBD1. With 6 bases clipped from V and 5 bases from J, the junction kept 10 bases outside the gene matches. Per germline, CDR1 MNHEY and CDR2 SVGEGT. The CDR3 is 15 amino acids. CDR3 nucleotides: TGTGCCAGCAGCCCAAGCTGGACAGGGGCGGAGACCCAGTACTTC. It encodes CASSPSWTGAETQYF.

The chain is built from TRBV10-3 and TRBJ2-7, with TRBD1 identical over 11 bases. The CDR3 is 14 amino acids. CDR1 is ENHRY and CDR2 is SYGVKD in the germline V gene. Trimming took 6 bases from V and 5 from J; bases not matched to a gene: 6. The CDR3 loop reads CAIRNPGQGDEQYF. CDR3 DNA sequence: TGTGCCATCAGGAATCCGGGACAGGGGGACGAGCAGTACTTC.

This clone was counted a few times. V is TRBV9 and J is TRBJ2-2, with 7 nucleotides matching TRBD2. The ends lost 4 bases at V and 4 bases at J; junction bases unmatched: 10. Per germline, CDR1 SGDLS and CDR2 YYNGEE. There are 16 residues in the CDR3. CDR3 loop: CASSPQSGRGTGELFF. The CDR3, as DNA: TGTGCCAGCAGCCCTCAATCGGGGAGGGGCACCGGGGAGCTGTTTTTT.

This clone was detected once. J is TRBJ2-1 and V is TRBV7-6, with TRBD2 identical over 9 bases. Losses at the gene ends were 2 bases for V and 5 bases for J; bases not matched to a gene: 4. Germline assignment: CDR1 SGHVS and CDR2 FNYEAQ. The length of the CDR3 is 15 residues. The CDR3 spells CASSLSSGDNNEQFF. In DNA form, the CDR3 reads TGTGCCAGCAGCTTATCTAGCGGGGACAACAATGAGCAGTTCTTC.

The V and J genes are TRBV27 and TRBJ2-3; 13 bases map to TRBD2. This CDR3 comprises 22 residues. The trim removed 6 bases at V and 1 base at J, leaving 22 bases unmatched. Germline CDR1 MNHEY, CDR2 SMNVEV (reference sequence). The CDR3 spells CASSRRRTSGRAGQSGTDTQYF. CDR3 nucleotide sequence: TGTGCCAGCAGCAGAAGGCGTACTAGCGGGAGGGCCGGTCAGAGCGGCACAGATACGCAGTATTTT.

The chain links TRBV6-5 to TRBJ2-7; D unresolved. V was clipped by 2 bases and J by 0 bases, with 5 bases between them. The CDR3 is 13 amino acids. CDR1 and CDR2 from the germline V gene are MNHEY and SVGAGI. The CDR3 bases are TGTGCCAGCAGTTACCTGAGCTCCTACGAGCAGTACTTC. Its protein is CASSYLSSYEQYF.

The genes are TRBV6-5 and TRBJ1-5; 7 positions match TRBD1. This CDR3 spans 15 amino acids. Trimming took 6 bases from V and 6 from J; bases not matched to a gene: 11. CDR1 MNHEY and CDR2 SVGAGI come from the germline V gene. CDR3 nucleotide sequence: TGTGCCAGCAGACAGACAGGGAGTAGTAGTCAGCCCCAGCATTTT. Its protein product is CASRQTGSSSQPQHF.

The J gene is TRBJ2-7, the V gene TRBV29-1; 11 bases agree with TRBD2. Unmatched junction bases numbered 2, after V lost 0 bases and J lost 4 bases. The CDR3 totals 14 residues. Per the germline V gene, CDR1 is SQVTM and CDR2 is ANQGSEA. CDR3 amino acids: CSVEDVAGGYEQYF. The CDR3 nucleotides are TGCAGCGTTGAAGATGTAGCGGGGGGGTACGAGCAGTACTTC.

The chain links TRBV4-3 to TRBJ2-1, with a possible D match to TRBD2 (7 bases). Per the germline V gene, CDR1 is LGHNA and CDR2 is YSLEER. The CDR3 covers 16 residues. V was shortened by 1 base and J by 5 bases, with 15 bases between the two germline ends. CDR3: CASSQVWRGPNNEQFF. CDR3 DNA sequence: TGCGCCAGCAGCCAAGTGTGGCGGGGGCCTAACAATGAGCAGTTCTTC.

The gene calls are TRBV7-2 and TRBJ2-4, with D perhaps matching TRBD1 (5 bases). CDR1 SGHTA and CDR2 FQGNSA come from the germline V gene. The CDR3 is made up of 13 amino acids. V was clipped by 0 bases and J by 9 bases, with 9 bases between them. CDR3 nucleotide sequence: TGTGCCAGCAGCTTAGCGCTGCAGGGCATTCAGTACTTC. As protein: CASSLALQGIQYF.

The V and J genes are TRBV6-5 and TRBJ1-1; possibly TRBD1 for D (6 bases). Trimming pared 9 bases from V and 1 base from J, leaving 9 bases between. Germline assignment: CDR1 MNHEY and CDR2 SVGAGI. The CDR3 is made up of 12 amino acids. CDR3 sequence reads: CASRGANTEAFF. The CDR3 DNA is TGTGCCAGTCGGGGGGCGAACACTGAAGCTTTCTTT.

The chain carries TRBV4-3 and TRBJ2-1, with D tentatively TRBD2 (6 bases). Germline-derived CDR1 and CDR2 are LGHNA and YSLEER. This CDR3 has 15 amino acids. Trimming took 0 bases from V and 10 from J, leaving 16 bases between them. This CDR3 is CASSQEVVGLREQFF. CDR3 DNA sequence: TGCGCCAGCAGCCAAGAGGTGGTGGGACTCCGCGAGCAGTTCTTC.